One and the same sample provided the 24 T cell receptor beta chains below, sequenced in a study of graft-versus-host responses after intestinal transplantation. For these TCRs, the target antigens are not known. Measured with immunoSEQ multiplex PCR; TCRdb has only the in-frame clones, and not every one. This table has 45,000 to 65,000 clones, around 93% appearing once. The source material was unstimulated CD4+ T cells sorted from spleen or lymph node cells, sampled before transplant. The receptors come from a human donor who was the organ donor for an intestinal transplant.

The rearrangement uses TRBV9 and TRBJ1-1; unclear D gene. This CDR3 has 12 amino acids. V was clipped by 7 bases and J by 3 bases, with 10 bases between them. Germline CDR1 is SGDLS and CDR2 is YYNGEE. CDR3 residues: CASEAVDTEAFF. DNA of the CDR3: TGTGCCAGCGAGGCCGTGGACACTGAAGCTTTCTTT.

The chain's CDR3 is CASSDSRGLSYEQYF. In DNA form, the CDR3 reads TGTGCCAGCAGTGACTCGAGGGGCCTCTCCTACGAGCAGTACTTC. The chain carries TRBV6-4 and TRBJ2-7; D may be TRBD1 or TRBD2 (5 bases each). Germline V gives CDR1 MRHNA, CDR2 SNTAGT. Trimming cost V 0 bases and J 0 bases, with 9 bases left between them. The CDR3 loop spans 15 amino acids.

This clone was detected once. The chain recombines TRBV4-1 with TRBJ1-1, with D tentatively TRBD1 (5 bases). Trimming pared 5 bases from V and 4 bases from J, leaving 5 bases between. The CDR3 totals 11 residues. Germline V gene data show CDR1 as MGHRA and CDR2 as YSYEKL. The CDR3 coding sequence is TGCGCCAGCAGCAGGGGCACTGAAGCTTTCTTT. Its protein product is CASSRGTEAFF.

The rearrangement joins TRBV6-5 to TRBJ1-5; D unresolved. This CDR3 has 16 amino acids. Trimming left V 3 bases short and J 0 bases short, with 12 bases between. Germline V CDR1 and CDR2: MNHEY, SVGAGI. The CDR3 nucleotides read TGTGCCAGCAGTTATCCCACACTTAGTAGCAATCAGCCCCAGCATTTT. Translated, it gives CASSYPTLSSNQPQHF.

This chain uses TRBV7-3 with TRBJ1-6, with 7 bases that match TRBD1. Germline V lookup: CDR1 SGHTA, CDR2 FQGTGA. This CDR3 is built from 15 residues. V was pared by 3 bases and J by 9 bases, with 8 bases of the junction left unmatched. CDR3: CASSFGDRVGSPLHF. Here the CDR3 DNA reads TGTGCCAGCAGCTTTGGTGACAGGGTTGGTTCACCCCTCCACTTT.

The chain couples TRBV7-9 to TRBJ1-5; D uncertain. V gave up 1 base and J gave up 0 bases, with 7 bases separating them. The CDR3 has 15 amino acids. The germline CDR1 and CDR2 sequences are SEHNR and FQNEAQ (reference sequence). The CDR3 nucleotides read TGTGCCAGCAGCTTAGACGGGCTTAGCAATCAGCCCCAGCATTTT. Translating it yields CASSLDGLSNQPQHF.

This clone has a single count. The rearrangement uses TRBV19 and TRBJ2-4, with 12 bases fitting TRBD1. Germline V gene lookup returns CDR1 LNHDA and CDR2 SQIVND (reference sequence). Trimming cost V 3 bases and J 6 bases; bases outside gene matches: 3. This CDR3 comprises 15 residues. The CDR3 spells CASSMPGQGANIQYF. DNA for the CDR3: TGTGCCAGTAGTATGCCGGGACAGGGGGCAAACATTCAGTACTTC. Filled out from reference TRBV19 and TRBJ2-4, the complete variable domain reads DGGITQSPKYLFRKEGQNVTLSCEQNLNHDAMYWYRQDPGQGLRLIYYSQIVNDFQKGDIAEGYSVSREKKESFPLTVTSAQKNPTAFYLCASSMPGQGANIQYFGAGTRLSVL.

The chain employs TRBV7-2 and TRBJ2-4; TRBD2 is a possible D gene (6 bases). From germline, CDR1 is SGHTA and CDR2 FQGNSA. CDR3 length: 13 amino acids. Trimming took 1 base from V and 16 from J, leaving 17 bases between them. CDR3 coding DNA: TGTGCCAGCAGCTTAGAAGCGGGCCCAAGACCCTACTTC. Translating gives CASSLEAGPRPYF.

J is TRBJ1-4 and V is TRBV19, with D possibly matching TRBD1 (5 bases). The CDR3 is 13 amino acids. Trimming cost V 1 base and J 6 bases, with 6 bases left between them. Germline CDR1 LNHDA, CDR2 SQIVND (reference sequence). CDR3 protein: CASSIGGYEKLFF. CDR3 in DNA: TGTGCCAGTAGTATAGGGGGCTATGAAAAACTGTTTTTT.

The chain employs TRBV18 and TRBJ1-2; D possibly corresponds to TRBD1 (6 bases). The CDR3 loop spans 12 amino acids. Trimming removed 3 bases at V and 8 bases at J, with 10 bases between. Germline-derived CDR1 and CDR2 are KGHSH and LQKENI. The CDR3 region is CASSPDSQGYTF. CDR3 bases: TGTGCCAGCTCACCGGACAGCCAGGGCTACACCTTC.

This clone was picked up one time. This rearrangement joins TRBV7-8 to TRBJ1-1, with D perhaps matching TRBD1 (6 bases). Per the germline V gene, CDR1 is SGHVS and CDR2 is FQNEAQ. This CDR3 spans 15 amino acids. V was cut by 2 bases and J by 1 base, with 11 bases left in between. The CDR3 here is CASSLSQTGNTEAFF. The CDR3, as DNA: TGTGCCAGCAGCTTAAGCCAGACAGGGAACACTGAAGCTTTCTTT.

J is TRBJ1-2 and V is TRBV6-1; 9 bases align to TRBD1. Trimming took 1 base from V and 6 from J; bases not matched to a gene: 9. CDR3 size: 16 residues. Germline V gene data show CDR1 as MNHNS and CDR2 as SASEGT. The CDR3 coding sequence is TGTGCCAGCAGTGAAGTGGGGACAGGGTTGAAAAATGGCTACACCTTC. Residues: CASSEVGTGLKNGYTF.

This clone was recorded a few times. V and J are TRBV7-8 and TRBJ2-7; D is ambiguous. V gave up 5 bases and J gave up 6 bases, with 17 bases separating them. The V gene's germline CDR1 is SGHVS and CDR2 FQNEAQ. The CDR3 consists of 14 residues. CDR3 nucleotides: TGTGCCAGCAGCAATACGGGCATTAAGCTCGAGCAGTACTTC. Residues: CASSNTGIKLEQYF. The whole variable domain, filled in from reference TRBV7-8 and TRBJ2-7, reads GAGVSQSPRYKVAKRGQDVALRCDPISGHVSLFWYQQALGQGPEFLTYFQNEAQLDKSGLPSDRFFAERPEGSVSTLKIQRTQQEDSAVYLCASSNTGIKLEQYFGPGTRLTVT.

The V call is TRBV20-1, the J call TRBJ2-7, with unresolved D. Germline V gene sequence: CDR1 DFQATT, CDR2 SNEGSKA (reference sequence). Trimming pared 3 bases from V and 3 bases from J, leaving 6 bases between. The CDR3 runs 11 residues. Here the CDR3 DNA reads TGCAGTGCTAGTTTGAGCTACGAGCAGTACTTC. This translates into CSASLSYEQYF.

With regard to this clone: The junction does not match germline at one end; this may be a read error. This chain links TRBV7-7 with TRBJ2-3; TRBD2 aligns across 11 bases. Per the germline V gene, CDR1 is SSHAT and CDR2 is FNYEAQ (reference sequence). The CDR3 length is 16 residues. In DNA form, the CDR3 reads TGTGCTAGCAGCGAAGGACTAGCGGGCGGCACAGATACGCAGTATTTT. This codes for CASSEGLAGGTDTQYF.

This clone was picked up one time. The chain links TRBV9 to TRBJ1-6; no definite D call. This CDR3 spans 17 amino acids. The germline CDR1 and CDR2 sequences are SGDLS and YYNGEE. V was trimmed by 0 bases and J by 3 bases, leaving 13 bases between them. This CDR3 is CASSVGVESFYNSPLHF. CDR3 in DNA: TGTGCCAGCAGCGTAGGGGTCGAATCCTTCTATAATTCACCCCTCCACTTT.

The chain employs TRBV11-2 and TRBJ1-2; no reliable D call. The CDR3 has 16 amino acids. Germline V gene sequence: CDR1 SGHAT, CDR2 FQNNGV. V lost 5 bases and J 5 bases, leaving 21 bases between the germline ends. The chain's CDR3 is CASSPNTDILGYGYTF. DNA of the CDR3: TGTGCCAGCAGCCCAAACACAGACATCCTCGGGTATGGCTACACCTTC.

The chain combines TRBV7-2 with TRBJ1-6, with D maybe TRBD1 (5 bases). The ends were cut back, 8 bases at V and 7 bases at J, with 18 bases in the middle. CDR3 length: 15 residues. Germline-derived CDR1 and CDR2 are SGHTA and FQGNSA. The CDR3 spells CASVSRPGGNSPLHF. CDR3 coding DNA: TGTGCCAGCGTCTCCCGGCCGGGGGGAAATTCACCCCTCCACTTT.

The rearrangement links TRBV6-1 to TRBJ2-1; D ambiguous. Trimming cost V 5 bases and J 4 bases, with 15 bases left between them. The CDR3 spans 15 residues. Germline V CDR1 and CDR2: MNHNS, SASEGT. Written as DNA, the CDR3 is TGTGCCAGCAGTCGCTCCCGGGCCGGATACAATGAGCAGTTCTTC. This encodes CASSRSRAGYNEQFF.

The V gene is TRBV19, the J gene TRBJ1-5; no reliable D call. Germline CDR1 reads LNHDA; CDR2 reads SQIVND (reference sequence). The CDR3 consists of 15 residues. Between the trimmed V and J ends, which lost 1 base and 0 bases, there was a span of 7 bases. The CDR3 DNA is TGTGCCAGTAGTATAGCCTTCTATAGCAATCAGCCCCAGCATTTT. Its protein is CASSIAFYSNQPQHF.

The rearrangement joins TRBV6-1 to TRBJ2-3; no definite D call. Germline V gene sequence: CDR1 MNHNS, CDR2 SASEGT. V was clipped by 5 bases and J by 4 bases, with 7 bases between them. This CDR3 contains 12 residues. CDR3: CASSRPADTQYF. DNA for the CDR3: TGTGCCAGCAGTCGACCTGCAGATACGCAGTATTTT.

CDR3 residues: CASSYSISDFYGYTF. The CDR3 coding sequence is TGTGCCAGCAGTTACTCGATTTCGGATTTTTATGGCTACACCTTC. V is TRBV6-5 and J is TRBJ1-2, with unresolved D. The CDR3 length is 15 residues. The V gene lost 0 bases and the J gene lost 5 bases, with 13 bases spanning the gap. Germline lookup yields CDR1 MNHEY and CDR2 SVGAGI.

The V and J genes are TRBV12-5 and TRBJ1-2, with 7 bases aligning to TRBD1. This CDR3 has 13 residues. Germline loops: CDR1 LGHNT, CDR2 FRNRAP. The V gene end was trimmed by 7 bases and the J gene end by 1 base; junction bases not matched to a gene: 3. The CDR3 DNA reads as TGTGCTAGTGCAAGGGACAGTAACTATGGCTACACCTTC. Translation gives CASARDSNYGYTF.

The V gene is TRBV7-2, the J gene TRBJ2-1; 10 nucleotides align to TRBD1. Germline CDR1 and CDR2: SGHTA and FQGNSA. J lost 5 bases, V lost 6 bases, and 4 bases had no gene match. The CDR3 length is 14 residues. This CDR3 is CASRAGTGDNEQFF. CDR3 sequence (DNA): TGTGCCAGCAGAGCCGGGACAGGGGACAATGAGCAGTTCTTC. The variable domain in full, with the rest retrieved from reference TRBV7-2 and TRBJ2-1, is GAGVSQSPSNKVTEKGKDVELRCDPISGHTALYWYRQSLGQGLEFLIYFQGNSAPDKSGLPSDRFSAERTGGSVSTLTIQRTQQEDSAVYLCASRAGTGDNEQFFGPGTRLTVL.